What follows are 15 T cell receptor beta chains derived from one specimen sequenced in a study of blood T cell repertoires in COVID-19. Method: immunoSEQ multiplex PCR; TCRdb's copy keeps in-frame clones and lacks some. The sample has about 65,000 clones; around 90% are singletons. Sequencing used peripheral blood. The receptors were gathered from a man between 60 and 75 years old with acute or convalescent COVID-19.

The chain carries TRBV19 and TRBJ2-7; 8 bases line up with TRBD1. The trim removed 5 bases at V and 12 bases at J, leaving 6 bases unmatched. The CDR3 has 11 amino acids. Germline V gene sequence: CDR1 LNHDA, CDR2 SQIVND (reference sequence). The CDR3 is CASSAQGARYF. CDR3 coding DNA: TGTGCCAGTAGTGCCCAGGGGGCACGGTACTTC.

This chain joins TRBV7-2 and TRBJ1-1; D unresolved. CDR3 length: 13 residues. Per germline, CDR1 SGHTA and CDR2 FQGNSA. V lost 2 bases, J lost 1 base, and 5 bases lay in between. The CDR3 sequence: CASSLLWNTEAFF. CDR3 nucleotide sequence: TGTGCCAGCAGCTTACTGTGGAACACTGAAGCTTTCTTT. Looking up the rest from reference TRBV7-2 and TRBJ1-1 gives the full variable domain: GAGVSQSPSNKVTEKGKDVELRCDPISGHTALYWYRQSLGQGLEFLIYFQGNSAPDKSGLPSDRFSAERTGGSVSTLTIQRTQQEDSAVYLCASSLLWNTEAFFGQGTRLTVV.

The chain carries TRBV5-8 and TRBJ1-5; no clear D gene. The CDR3 extends over 16 amino acids. Per germline, CDR1 SGHTS and CDR2 YDEGEE. V dropped 1 base and J dropped 3 bases, with 14 bases sitting between them. CDR3 bases: TGTGCCAGCAGCTTGTCGCGGGGAATTGACAATCAGCCCCAGCATTTT. This translates into CASSLSRGIDNQPQHF.

The J gene is TRBJ1-5, the V gene TRBV5-1; D gene ambiguous. Germline CDR1 SGHRS, CDR2 YFSETQ. The germline V and J ends were trimmed by 1 base and 1 base, with 9 bases remaining between them. CDR3 length equals 15 residues. The CDR3, as DNA: TGCGCCAGCAGCTTGTTTTCGGGGAGCAATCAGCCCCAGCATTTT. It yields the protein CASSLFSGSNQPQHF.

The chain uses TRBV28 and TRBJ1-3; TRBD1 is a possible D gene (5 bases). Germline CDR1 is MDHEN and CDR2 is SYDVKM. Between the trimmed V and J ends, which lost 5 bases and 2 bases, there was a span of 10 bases. This CDR3 contains 14 residues. The CDR3 is CASSKQEPGNTIYF. The CDR3, as DNA: TGTGCCAGCAGTAAACAGGAACCTGGAAACACCATATATTTT.

This chain joins TRBV6-6 and TRBJ1-1; no definite D call. This CDR3 contains 12 residues. Trimming removed 5 bases from V and 6 bases from J, with 10 bases in between. Germline values: CDR1 MNHNY, CDR2 SVGAGI (reference sequence). The CDR3 DNA reads TGTGCCAGCAGTCCCCGGGAAGCTGAAGCTTTCTTT. Its translation is CASSPREAEAFF.

CDR3 nucleotides: TGTGCCAGCAGCCAAAATCAGGGATTAACTAATTCACCCCTCCACTTT. It encodes CASSQNQGLTNSPLHF. The rearrangement joins TRBV3-1 (or the pseudogene TRBV3-2) to TRBJ1-6; maybe TRBD1 (5 bases). The CDR3 consists of 16 residues. The germline CDR1 and CDR2 sequences are LGHDT and YNNKEL (reference sequence). V was trimmed by 2 bases and J by 6 bases, leaving 14 bases between them.

The sample holds a few counts of this clone. The rearrangement joins TRBV2 to TRBJ1-6; tentatively, D is TRBD1 (6 bases). V dropped 3 bases and J dropped 5 bases, with 8 bases sitting between them. CDR3 length: 14 residues. Germline CDR1 SNHLY, CDR2 FYNNEI. The CDR3 region is CASSDRGDNSPLHF. For the CDR3, the DNA is TGTGCCAGCAGTGACAGGGGAGATAATTCACCCCTCCACTTT. Full variable domain (rest looked up from reference TRBV2 and TRBJ1-6): EPEVTQTPSHQVTQMGQEVILRCVPISNHLYFYWYRQILGQKVEFLVSFYNNEISEKSEIFDDQFSVERPDGSNFTLKIRSTKLEDSAMYFCASSDRGDNSPLHFGNGTRLTVT.

The genes are TRBV13 and TRBJ1-1; D remains unclear. Trimming shortened V by 1 base and J by 8 bases, and 8 bases separated the two germline ends. The CDR3 is 12 amino acids. Germline V gene lookup returns CDR1 PRHDT and CDR2 FYEKMQ (reference sequence). CDR3 protein: CASSLVPGEAFF. The CDR3, as DNA: TGTGCCAGCAGCTTAGTTCCGGGGGAAGCTTTCTTT.

The chain has TRBV10-2 and TRBJ1-3; no clear D. V shed 6 bases and J shed 1 base, with 10 bases lying between them. CDR3 length: 14 amino acids. Germline values: CDR1 WSHSY, CDR2 SAAADI. CDR3 DNA: TGCGCCAGCAGGGGAGACATATCTGGAAACACCATATATTTT. Amino acid sequence: CASRGDISGNTIYF.

The chain recombines TRBV18 with TRBJ1-5, with D tentatively TRBD1 (6 bases). Germline values: CDR1 KGHSH, CDR2 LQKENI. V lost 5 bases and J 2 bases, leaving 16 bases between the germline ends. The CDR3 is made up of 16 amino acids. The CDR3 protein is CASSVAQGSGNQPQHF. The CDR3 DNA reads as TGTGCCAGCTCAGTCGCACAGGGATCAGGCAATCAGCCCCAGCATTTT.

The chain combines TRBV19 with TRBJ1-3; 7 nucleotides align to TRBD1. This CDR3 comprises 14 residues. CDR1 is LNHDA, CDR2 SQIVND, per germline (reference sequence). V lost 8 bases, J lost 1 base, and 5 bases stayed unmatched. The CDR3 spells CASFGTESGNTIYF. The CDR3 coding sequence is TGTGCCAGTTTTGGGACAGAGTCTGGAAACACCATATATTTT.

This sequence joins TRBV11-3 and TRBJ2-5, with unresolved D. The CDR3 totals 14 residues. Germline lookup yields CDR1 SGHNT and CDR2 YENEEA. Trimming stripped 1 base from V and 1 base from J, with 7 bases between. The DNA for the CDR3 is TGTGCCAGCAGCTTAGCCCCAGGCCAAGAGACCCAGTACTTC. Translated: CASSLAPGQETQYF.

The chain joins TRBV19 to TRBJ2-5, with TRBD1 matching 8 bases. CDR3 length: 15 amino acids. Unmatched junction bases numbered 9, after V lost 4 bases and J lost 5 bases. Germline-derived CDR1 and CDR2 are LNHDA and SQIVND (reference sequence). The CDR3 sequence: CASSTRTGLLETQYF. Written as DNA, the CDR3 is TGTGCCAGTAGTACACGGACAGGGCTCCTGGAGACCCAGTACTTC.

V and J are TRBV4-2 and TRBJ2-7; D might be TRBD1 (5 bases). CDR1 is LGHNA and CDR2 is YNFKEQ in the germline V gene. Deletions cut 1 base from V and 2 bases from J, with 9 bases between. This CDR3 has 14 amino acids. The CDR3 DNA reads as TGTGCCAGCAGCCAAGGTGGGGCAACCTACGAGCAGTACTTC. It codes for CASSQGGATYEQYF.